This T cell receptor (beta chain) was identified in a study of vaccination effects on CD4 cells after COVID-19 (dated by TCRdb to between 2021 and 2022). A note on the overall study: Each participant got two doses of an mRNA SARS-CoV-2 vaccine, either BNT162b2 or mRNA-1273. In the study, cultures from other donors were sequenced using the Oncomine TCR Beta short-read assay on an Illumina iSeq 100. Pre-vaccine samples were collected from a couple of convalescent patients 16 days and one week before the first dose, corresponding to 142 and 148 days after COVID-19 diagnosis. Altogether, 10 COVID-19 convalescent patients and several SARS-CoV-2-naive healthy vaccine recipients made up the full study. In both COVID-19 convalescent patients and infection-naive vaccine recipients, the study compared SARS-CoV-2 spike-specific CD4+ TCR repertoires from before mRNA vaccination with those from after it.

CDR1 SGDLS and CDR2 YYNGEE are derived from the germline V gene. The CDR3 numbers 13 residues from cysteine through phenylalanine. Only the CDR3 part of the read is kept: 39 bases, read in frame from the first base. V and J are truncated by 4 bases and 0 bases respectively, leaving an intervening sequence of 5 bases. Notes on this clone: It has no known antigen specificity. No qualities accompany the bases; no much larger clone lies one base away.

Points the paper makes about the study in general: Only a small number of convalescent patients were included, and no early post-infection timepoints were available, which limited the study. Marked clonal contraction was observed in both infection-induced and vaccine-induced clones at late post-vaccination timepoints, consistent with waning T cell responses. Among convalescent patients, the spike-reactive repertoire after vaccination was made up mainly of new vaccine-induced clones that were largely distinct from the clones induced by infection.

The ViraFEST assay stimulated PBMC with viral peptide pools and then used TCR sequencing to identify antigen-specific CD4+ T cell clonotypes by expansion. After roughly 11 days of culture, CD4+ T cells were isolated with the EasySep CD4+ T cell isolation kit. Convalescent patients had PCR-confirmed SARS-CoV-2 infection between March and December 2020, before Alpha, Beta and Delta variants emerged in the United States. Around 2.1 million PBMC per well were cultured with approximately 10 ug/ml peptides in IMDM containing around 5% human AB serum, around 10 IU/ml IL-2 and gentamicin. Half of the culture medium was replaced with fresh IL-2-containing medium on days 3 and 7. Unless otherwise noted, each peptide stimulation condition was cultured in triplicate wells. Using Ficoll-Paque Plus gradient centrifugation, PBMC were separated from whole blood and then either used fresh or cryopreserved at -140C. The spike proteins of SARS-CoV-2 and of the common cold coronaviruses HCoV-NL63, HCoV-OC43 and HCoV-229E were spanned by overlapping peptide pools. The QIAamp micro DNA kit was used to extract genomic DNA from the cultured CD4+ T cells.

The library was prepared using the immunoSEQ multiplex PCR assay. DNA from the cultured, isolated CD4+ T cells was subjected to TCR beta CDR3 sequencing. In the authors' own workflow: Non-productive TCR sequences were removed, reads were trimmed to the CDR3 region, and CDR3s of at least 7 amino acids were retained. The MANAFEST web app was used to identify antigen-specific clonotypes by comparing expansion in peptide wells with expansion in reference cultures. Positive clones required FDR<0.05 expansion versus reference and all other wells, odds ratio above 5, and frequency above 0.1% in two replicate wells. A clonotype was defined as cross-reactive if the clonotype was significantly expanded both in SARS-CoV-2 spike wells and in at least one common cold coronavirus spike condition. CDR3 similarity was assessed by Levenshtein distance with the stringdist R package, and unrooted trees were built with ape in R 3.6.1. Not all clones reach the TCRdb copy of this immuneACCESS table, which keeps in-frame sequences only. Checked studies attribute under half of the gap to unresolved V genes and leave the rest unexplained. For V, J and clone size, that table is used; D and trimming come from the DNA. This sample lists around 30,000 clones; approximately 62% were detected once. Around 18% of the sample is taken by the ten largest.

Source: CD4+ T cells from PBMCs cultured with SARS-CoV-2 spike peptides, taken before COVID-19 vaccination. Sample cell subset or site, as interpreted from the label and publication: SARS-CoV-2 spike overlapping peptide pool stimulation. The origin of this receptor is a human donor who had a prior SARS-CoV-2 infection. Recombination connected TRBV9 to TRBJ1-5; too little of a D gene remains to name it. In nucleotides, the sequence is TGTGCCAGCAGCAGCGATAGCAATCAGCCCCAGCATTTT. This sequence encodes CASSSDSNQPQHF.